This T cell receptor beta chain appears in the sequencing data of a study of blood T cell repertoires in COVID-19. Across the whole study: Sources were T cells, B-cell-depleted T cells, or PBMCs; the material itself was cDNA or gDNA.

Clones were read by immunoSEQ multiplex PCR, and TCRdb kept only the in-frame ones, dropping some. The data contain roughly 100,000 clones, about four fifths of them singletons. Sequencing was done on a sample of peripheral blood. The clonotype was recovered from a man between 60 and 75 years old with acute or convalescent COVID-19.

The CDR3 DNA reads as TGCAGCGGGTGCGGGCAGACGAACACTGAAGCTTTCTTT. This translates into CSGCGQTNTEAFF. The chain is built from TRBV29-1 and TRBJ1-1; D unclear. Germline values: CDR1 SQVTM, CDR2 ANQGSEA. V lost 7 bases, J lost 1 base, and 13 bases lay in between. The CDR3 totals 13 residues. Using reference TRBV29-1 and TRBJ1-1 for the parts outside the CDR3, the full variable domain is SAVISQKPSRDICQRGTSLTIQCQVDSQVTMMFWYRQQPGQSLTLIATANQGSEATYESGFVIDKFPISRPNLTFSTLTVSNMSPEDSSIYLCSGCGQTNTEAFFGQGTRLTVV.